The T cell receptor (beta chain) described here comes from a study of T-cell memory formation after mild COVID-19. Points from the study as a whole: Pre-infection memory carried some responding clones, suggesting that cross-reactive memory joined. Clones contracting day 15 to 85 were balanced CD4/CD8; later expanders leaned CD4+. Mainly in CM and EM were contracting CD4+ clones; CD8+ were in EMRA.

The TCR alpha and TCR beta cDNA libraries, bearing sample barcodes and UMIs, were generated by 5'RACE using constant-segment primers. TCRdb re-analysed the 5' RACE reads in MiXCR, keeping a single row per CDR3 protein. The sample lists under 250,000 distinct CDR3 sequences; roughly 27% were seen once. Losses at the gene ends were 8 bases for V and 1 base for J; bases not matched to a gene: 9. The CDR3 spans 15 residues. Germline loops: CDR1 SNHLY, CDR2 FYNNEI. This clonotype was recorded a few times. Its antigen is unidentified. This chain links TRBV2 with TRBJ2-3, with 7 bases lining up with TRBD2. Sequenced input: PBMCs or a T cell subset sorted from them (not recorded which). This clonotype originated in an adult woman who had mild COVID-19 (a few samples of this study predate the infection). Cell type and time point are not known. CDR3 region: CASGRPAGGTDTQYF. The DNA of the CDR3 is TGTGCCAGCGGTAGACCGGCGGGGGGCACAGATACGCAGTATTTT.